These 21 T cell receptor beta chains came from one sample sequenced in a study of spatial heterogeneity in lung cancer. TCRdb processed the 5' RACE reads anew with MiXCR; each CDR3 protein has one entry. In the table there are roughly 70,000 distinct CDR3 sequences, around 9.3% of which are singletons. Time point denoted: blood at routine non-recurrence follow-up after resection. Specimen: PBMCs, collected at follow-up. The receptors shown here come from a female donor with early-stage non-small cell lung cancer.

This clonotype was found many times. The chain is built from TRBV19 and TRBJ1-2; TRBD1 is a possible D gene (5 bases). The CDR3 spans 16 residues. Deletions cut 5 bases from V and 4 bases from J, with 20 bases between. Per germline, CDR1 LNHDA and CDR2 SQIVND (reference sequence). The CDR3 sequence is CASSHSGFSVLYGYTF. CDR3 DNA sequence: TGTGCCAGTAGTCACTCAGGGTTTTCGGTCCTCTATGGCTACACCTTC.

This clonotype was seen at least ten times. The CDR3 bases are TGTGCCAGCAGCTTAAGCGGGGTGAGCTCCTACGAGCAGTACTTC. The encoded protein is CASSLSGVSSYEQYF. The V gene is TRBV7-3, the J gene TRBJ2-7, with D tentatively TRBD2 (6 bases). This CDR3 contains 15 residues. Germline lookup yields CDR1 SGHTA and CDR2 FQGTGA. The V end was cut by 1 base, the J end by 0 bases, with 10 bases between.

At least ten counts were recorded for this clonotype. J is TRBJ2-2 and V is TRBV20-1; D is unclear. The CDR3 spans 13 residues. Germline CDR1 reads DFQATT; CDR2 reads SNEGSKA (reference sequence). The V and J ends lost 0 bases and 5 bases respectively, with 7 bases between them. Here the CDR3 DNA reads TGCAGTGCTAGAGATTCTGTAACCGGGGAGCTGTTTTTT. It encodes CSARDSVTGELFF.

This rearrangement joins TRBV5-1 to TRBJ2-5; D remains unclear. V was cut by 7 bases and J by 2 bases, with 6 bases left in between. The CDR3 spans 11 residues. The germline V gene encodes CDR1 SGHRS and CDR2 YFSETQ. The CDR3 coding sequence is TGCGCCAGCGCCATTCAAGAGACCCAGTACTTC. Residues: CASAIQETQYF.

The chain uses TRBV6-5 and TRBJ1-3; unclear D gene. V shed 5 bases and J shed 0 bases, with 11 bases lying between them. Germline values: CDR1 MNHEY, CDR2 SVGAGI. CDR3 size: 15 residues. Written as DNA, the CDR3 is TGTGCCAGCAGTCGGAAAGGCTACTCTGGAAACACCATATATTTT. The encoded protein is CASSRKGYSGNTIYF.

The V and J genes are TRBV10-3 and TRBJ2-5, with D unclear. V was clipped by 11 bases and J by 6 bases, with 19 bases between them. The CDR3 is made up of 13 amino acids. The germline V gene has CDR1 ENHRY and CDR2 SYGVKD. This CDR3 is CAFGHDLTKTQYF. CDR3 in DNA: TGTGCCTTCGGGCATGATCTGACGAAGACCCAGTACTTC.

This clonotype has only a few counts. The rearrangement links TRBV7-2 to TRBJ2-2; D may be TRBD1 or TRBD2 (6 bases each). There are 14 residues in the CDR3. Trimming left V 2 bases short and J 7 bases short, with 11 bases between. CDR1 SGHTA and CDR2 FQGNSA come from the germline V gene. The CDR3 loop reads CASSLRGRDGELFF. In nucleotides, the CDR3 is TGTGCCAGCAGCTTACGGGGGCGGGACGGGGAGCTGTTTTTT. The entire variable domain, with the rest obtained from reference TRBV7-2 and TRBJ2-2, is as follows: GAGVSQSPSNKVTEKGKDVELRCDPISGHTALYWYRQSLGQGLEFLIYFQGNSAPDKSGLPSDRFSAERTGGSVSTLTIQRTQQEDSAVYLCASSLRGRDGELFFGEGSRLTVL.

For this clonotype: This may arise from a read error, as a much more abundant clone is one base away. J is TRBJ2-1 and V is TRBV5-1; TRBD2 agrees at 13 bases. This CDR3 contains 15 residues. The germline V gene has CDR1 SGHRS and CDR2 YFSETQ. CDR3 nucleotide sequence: TGCACCAGCAGCCCCCCCGGGACTAGCGGGATCGGGCAGTTCTTC. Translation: CTSSPPGTSGIGQFF.

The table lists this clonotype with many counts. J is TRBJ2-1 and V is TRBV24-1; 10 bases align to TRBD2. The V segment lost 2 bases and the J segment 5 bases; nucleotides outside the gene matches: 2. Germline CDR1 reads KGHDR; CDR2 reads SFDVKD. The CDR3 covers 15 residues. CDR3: CATSDSSGSDNEQFF. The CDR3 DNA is TGTGCCACCAGTGATTCTAGCGGGAGCGACAATGAGCAGTTCTTC.

Written as DNA, the CDR3 is TGTGCCAGCACTGACCCTGAGAACGGAGGGACCCAGTACTTC. This sequence encodes CASTDPENGGTQYF. V is TRBV28 and J is TRBJ2-5; possible D gene TRBD2, 5 bases. CDR1 and CDR2 (germline): MDHEN, SYDVKM. The length of the CDR3 is 14 residues. The ends were cut back, 7 bases at V and 7 bases at J, with 19 bases in the middle.

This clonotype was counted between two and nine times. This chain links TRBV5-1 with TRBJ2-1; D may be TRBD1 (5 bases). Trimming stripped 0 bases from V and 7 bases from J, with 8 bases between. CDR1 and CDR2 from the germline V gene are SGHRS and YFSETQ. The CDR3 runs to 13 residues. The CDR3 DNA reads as TGCGCCAGCAGCTTGGAGGGGAATAATGAGCAGTTCTTC. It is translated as CASSLEGNNEQFF.

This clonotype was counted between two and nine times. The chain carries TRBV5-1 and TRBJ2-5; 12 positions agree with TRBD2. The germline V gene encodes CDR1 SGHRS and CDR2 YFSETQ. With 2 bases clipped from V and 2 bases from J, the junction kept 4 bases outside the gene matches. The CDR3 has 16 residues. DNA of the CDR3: TGCGCCAGCAGCTTCGGGACTAGCGGGTATCAAGAGACCCAGTACTTC. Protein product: CASSFGTSGYQETQYF.

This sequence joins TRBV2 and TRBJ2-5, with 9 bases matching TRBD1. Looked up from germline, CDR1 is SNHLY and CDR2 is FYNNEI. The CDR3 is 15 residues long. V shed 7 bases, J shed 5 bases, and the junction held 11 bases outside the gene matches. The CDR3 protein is CASTKGQGSRETQYF. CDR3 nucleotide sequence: TGTGCCAGCACCAAGGGACAGGGTTCTAGGGAGACCCAGTACTTC. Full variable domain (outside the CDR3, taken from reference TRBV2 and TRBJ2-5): EPEVTQTPSHQVTQMGQEVILRCVPISNHLYFYWYRQILGQKVEFLVSFYNNEISEKSEIFDDQFSVERPDGSNFTLKIRSTKLEDSAMYFCASTKGQGSRETQYFGPGTRLLVL.

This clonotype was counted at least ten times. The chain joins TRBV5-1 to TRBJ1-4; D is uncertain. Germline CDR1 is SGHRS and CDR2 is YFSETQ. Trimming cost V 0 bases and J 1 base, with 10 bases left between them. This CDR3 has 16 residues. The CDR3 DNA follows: TGCGCCAGCAGCTTGGAACCTCCGGGAACTAATGAAAAACTGTTTTTT. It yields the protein CASSLEPPGTNEKLFF.

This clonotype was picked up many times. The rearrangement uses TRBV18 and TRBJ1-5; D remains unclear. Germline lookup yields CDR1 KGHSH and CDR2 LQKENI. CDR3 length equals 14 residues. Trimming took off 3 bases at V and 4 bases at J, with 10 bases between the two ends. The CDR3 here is CASSPENGNQPQHF. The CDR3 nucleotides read TGTGCCAGCTCACCGGAGAACGGGAATCAGCCCCAGCATTTT.

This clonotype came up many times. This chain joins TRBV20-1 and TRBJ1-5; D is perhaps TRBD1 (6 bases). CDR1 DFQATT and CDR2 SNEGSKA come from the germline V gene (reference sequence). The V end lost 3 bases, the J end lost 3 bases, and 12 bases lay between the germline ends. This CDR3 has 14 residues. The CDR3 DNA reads TGCAGTGCTAGCCCCACAGGGTTCAATCAGCCCCAGCATTTT. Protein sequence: CSASPTGFNQPQHF.

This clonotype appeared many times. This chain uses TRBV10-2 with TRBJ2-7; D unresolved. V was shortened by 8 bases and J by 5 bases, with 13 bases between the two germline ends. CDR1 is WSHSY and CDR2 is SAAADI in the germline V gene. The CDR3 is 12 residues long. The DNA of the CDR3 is TGCGCCAGCTCTCGCCTAGACAACGAGCAGTACTTC. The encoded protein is CASSRLDNEQYF.

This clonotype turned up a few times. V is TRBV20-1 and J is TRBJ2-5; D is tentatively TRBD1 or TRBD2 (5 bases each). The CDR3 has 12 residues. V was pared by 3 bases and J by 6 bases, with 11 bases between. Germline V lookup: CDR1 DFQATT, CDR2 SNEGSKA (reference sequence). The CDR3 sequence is CSASLEGKTQYF. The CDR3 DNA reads TGCAGTGCTAGCCTCGAGGGGAAGACCCAGTACTTC.

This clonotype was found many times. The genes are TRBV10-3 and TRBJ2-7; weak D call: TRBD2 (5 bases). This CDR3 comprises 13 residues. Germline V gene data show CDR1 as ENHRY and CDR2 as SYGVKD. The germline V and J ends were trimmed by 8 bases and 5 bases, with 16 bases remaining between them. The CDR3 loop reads CAIEAVLANEQYF. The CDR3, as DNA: TGTGCCATCGAAGCGGTACTTGCGAACGAGCAGTACTTC.

Here the CDR3 reads CASSFLRENTGELFF. In DNA, the CDR3 is TGCGCCAGCAGCTTCCTAAGGGAGAACACCGGGGAGCTGTTTTTT. The chain uses TRBV5-1 and TRBJ2-2; D is unclear. V was clipped by 2 bases and J by 1 base, with 9 bases between them. Germline V gene lookup returns CDR1 SGHRS and CDR2 YFSETQ. This CDR3 is built from 15 residues.

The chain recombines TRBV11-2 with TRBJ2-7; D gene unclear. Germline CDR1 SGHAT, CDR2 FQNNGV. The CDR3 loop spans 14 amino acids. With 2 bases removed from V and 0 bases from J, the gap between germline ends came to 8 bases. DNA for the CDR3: TGTGCCAGCAGCTTAATTACGAACTCCTACGAGCAGTACTTC. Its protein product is CASSLITNSYEQYF. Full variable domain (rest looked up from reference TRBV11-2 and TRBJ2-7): EAGVAQSPRYKIIEKRQSVAFWCNPISGHATLYWYQQILGQGPKLLIQFQNNGVVDDSQLPKDRFSAERLKGVDSTLKIQPAKLEDSAVYLCASSLITNSYEQYFGPGTRLTVT.